This TCR beta chain was sequenced for a study of response to subunit inactivated influenza vaccine. For this clonotype: As yet, its antigen is unknown.

One entry per CDR3 protein, called by TCRdb with MiXCR from the RT-PCR reads. The sample lists 500,000 to 750,000 distinct CDR3 sequences, approximately 14% occurring once. CDR3 length: 15 amino acids. The V and J ends lost 1 base and 5 bases respectively, with 11 bases between them. The germline gives CDR1 SEHNR, CDR2 FQNEAQ (reference sequence). Study-level findings and limits: Few new T cells, the authors suggested, are recruited by each seasonal influenza vaccination.

This chain joins TRBV7-9 and TRBJ2-2; no definite D call. The TCR sequence derives from a man aged 45 to 65 who received an inactivated influenza vaccine. The source was PBMCs from blood, collected about 13 days after vaccination. The DNA for the CDR3 is TGTGCCAGCAGCTTAGGATGGGCCGAGACCGGGGAGCTGTTTTTT. Translation: CASSLGWAETGELFF. Supplemented by reference TRBV7-9 and TRBJ2-2, the full variable domain reads DTGVSQNPRHKITKRGQNVTFRCDPISEHNRLYWYRQTLGQGPEFLTYFQNEAQLEKSRLLSDRFSAERPKGSFSTLEIQRTEQGDSAMYLCASSLGWAETGELFFGEGSRLTVL.